This TCR beta chain was observed in a study of cytomegalovirus exposure and HLA in healthy donors. 60 Vbeta and 13 Jbeta primers were used in PCR. The data were produced by immunoSEQ multiplex PCR, yet TCRdb's version contains in-frame clones alone and is incomplete. The sample yields about 130,000 clones, about 80% seen once. Sequencing was performed on PBMCs. The receptor comes from a boy between 2 and 10 years old in good health and CMV-seronegative.

The CDR3 region has the DNA TGTGCCAGCAGCTCCTTAGAGACCCAGTACTTC. This codes for CASSSLETQYF. V usage is TRBV7-8 and J usage is TRBJ2-5; D is undetermined. The V end lost 4 bases, the J end lost 4 bases, and 4 bases lay between the germline ends. The V gene's germline CDR1 is SGHVS and CDR2 FQNEAQ. CDR3 length: 11 residues.